This is a list of T cell receptor beta chains from one sample in a study of response to subunit inactivated influenza vaccine. Using its own MiXCR run on the RT-PCR reads, TCRdb lists one record per CDR3 protein. The table includes fewer than 750,000 distinct CDR3 sequences, about 14% detected once. Here the sequenced sample was PBMCs from blood, taken roughly 12 days after vaccination. All receptors derive from a man between 50 and 59 years old who received an inactivated influenza vaccine. Each CDR3 is given with its conserved first and last residue. Each record gives: clone size, J gene, D gene, V gene, CDR3 protein, CDR3 DNA. A D gene is named only where the DNA matches it firmly. The size field is filled for only some rows; it gives once, few, many or a size class.

>few|TRBJ1-5|-|TRBV29-1
CSVESGQRLDF
TGCAGCGTTGAATCCGGGCAGCGCTTGGATTTT
>-|TRBJ2-3|TRBD1|TRBV6-1
CASRAGNWGQIRTDTQYF
TGTGCCAGCAGGGCGGGTAATTGGGGACAGATCCGCACAGATACGCAGTATTTT
>-|TRBJ2-3|-|TRBV12-3/TRBV12-4
CASSLRVSTDTQYF
TGTGCCAGCAGTTTAAGGGTGTCAACAGATACGCAGTATTTT
>-|TRBJ1-4|-|TRBV29-1
CSVLGGAANEKLFF
TGCAGCGTCCTCGGGGGTGCGGCTAATGAAAAACTGTTTTTT
>-|TRBJ1-6|TRBD1|TRBV20-1
CSARTGGNSPLHF
TGCAGTGCTCGGACAGGGGGTAATTCACCCCTCCACTTT
>few|TRBJ2-1|-|TRBV19
CASSINNEQFF
TGTGCCAGCAGTATCAACAATGAGCAGTTCTTC
>-|TRBJ2-6|TRBD2|TRBV15
CATRNRRGGSGANVLTF
TGTGCCACCAGAAACCGGCGCGGGGGCTCTGGGGCCAACGTCCTGACTTTC
>few|TRBJ2-7|TRBD1|TRBV12-3/TRBV12-4
CASSSTGQGSYEQYF
TGTGCCAGCAGTTCCACGGGACAGGGGTCGTACGAGCAGTACTTC
>-|TRBJ2-7|-|TRBV20-1
CSARDLSGRGEQYF
TGCAGTGCTCGGGACCTTTCAGGGCGTGGGGAGCAGTACTTC
>few|TRBJ2-3|-|TRBV5-6
CASSKTSTDTQYF
TGTGCCAGCAGCAAAACTAGCACAGATACGCAGTATTTT
>-|TRBJ2-3|-|TRBV10-3
CAISSYSSTDTQYF
TGTGCCATCAGTTCTTACTCTAGCACAGATACGCAGTATTTT
>few|TRBJ2-2|TRBD1|TRBV7-2
CASSHGTVLTGELFF
TGTGCCAGCAGCCACGGGACAGTCCTCACCGGGGAGCTGTTTTTT
>-|TRBJ2-1|-|TRBV12-3/TRBV12-4
CASSLYEQFF
TGTGCCAGCAGTTTATATGAGCAGTTCTTC
>-|TRBJ1-2|-|TRBV27
CASSLSRQPINYGYTF
TGTGCCAGCAGTTTATCGAGGCAGCCCATTAACTATGGCTACACCTTC
>-|TRBJ2-4|TRBD1|TRBV20-1
CSAPRQGTKNIQYF
TGCAGTGCTCCGCGACAGGGAACCAAAAACATTCAGTACTTC
>-|TRBJ2-6|TRBD1|TRBV24-1
CATSGQGPSGANVLTF
TGTGCCACCTCGGGACAGGGACCCTCTGGGGCCAACGTCCTGACTTTC
>few|TRBJ2-2|TRBD2|TRBV28
CASLSGGGELFF
TGTGCCAGCTTATCGGGAGGCGGGGAGCTGTTTTTT
>-|TRBJ2-3|-|TRBV20-1
CSARDPRGGTDTQYF
TGCAGTGCTAGAGATCCGAGGGGCGGCACAGATACGCAGTATTTT
>-|TRBJ2-4|TRBD1|TRBV20-1
CSVPNLLARQGSGRIDIQYF
TGCAGTGTCCCGAACCTCCTTGCCCGACAGGGGTCGGGTAGAATTGACATTCAGTACTTC
>-|TRBJ2-2|TRBD1|TRBV5-1
CASSPGQVNPRTGELFF
TGCGCCAGCAGCCCGGGACAGGTCAACCCCCGGACCGGGGAGCTGTTTTTT
>few|TRBJ1-2|TRBD1|TRBV28
CASTRRTGYYGYTF
TGTGCCAGCACCCGGAGGACAGGGTACTATGGCTACACCTTC
>few|TRBJ2-3|-|TRBV11-2
CASSLRPTRSGRTDTQYF
TGTGCCAGCAGCTTAAGGCCCACCCGGAGTGGGCGCACAGATACGCAGTATTTT
>many|TRBJ1-2|TRBD1|TRBV12-3/TRBV12-4
CASSGDSVYGYTF
TGTGCCAGCAGTGGGGACAGCGTCTATGGCTACACCTTC
>-|TRBJ2-7|-|TRBV7-2
CASKSFGEHEQYF
TGTGCCAGCAAATCCTTTGGGGAGCACGAGCAGTACTTC
>-|TRBJ2-6|TRBD1|TRBV6-1
CASLTGASGANVLTF
TGTGCCAGCCTCACAGGGGCGTCTGGGGCCAACGTCCTGACTTTC
>-|TRBJ2-2|TRBD1|TRBV11-3
CASTGTGLAGELFF
TGTGCCAGCACAGGGACAGGGTTGGCCGGGGAGCTGTTTTTT
>many|TRBJ2-7|TRBD1|TRBV7-9
CASSLDRASYEQYF
TGTGCCAGCAGTCTGGACAGGGCCTCCTACGAGCAGTACTTC
>few|TRBJ2-2|-|TRBV2
CASSDQGGAGELFF
TGTGCCAGCAGTGACCAGGGAGGCGCCGGGGAGCTGTTTTTT
>-|TRBJ2-2|-|TRBV12-3/TRBV12-4
CASSYRDLRNTGELFF
TGTGCCAGCAGTTACCGGGACTTGAGGAACACCGGGGAGCTGTTTTTT
>few|TRBJ2-1|TRBD2|TRBV12-3/TRBV12-4
CASSSNGAGEDEQFF
TGTGCCAGCAGCTCGAACGGAGCGGGAGAGGATGAGCAGTTCTTC
>few|TRBJ2-7|-|TRBV18
CASSPPGRSREQYF
TGTGCCAGCTCACCACCAGGGCGATCCCGGGAGCAGTACTTC
>few|TRBJ2-7|TRBD2|TRBV7-9
CASSQGTSGGLYEQYF
TGTGCCAGCAGCCAAGGGACTAGCGGGGGACTTTACGAGCAGTACTTC